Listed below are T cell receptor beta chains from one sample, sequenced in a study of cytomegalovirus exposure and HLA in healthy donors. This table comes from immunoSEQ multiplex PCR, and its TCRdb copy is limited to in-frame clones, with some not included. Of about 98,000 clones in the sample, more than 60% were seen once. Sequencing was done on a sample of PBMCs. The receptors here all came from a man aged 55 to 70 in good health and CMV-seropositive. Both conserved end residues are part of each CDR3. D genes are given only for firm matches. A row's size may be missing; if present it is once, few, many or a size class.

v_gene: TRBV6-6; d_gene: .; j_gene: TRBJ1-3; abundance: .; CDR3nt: TGTGCCAGCAGTCTAGACTCGGGATCCGGAAACACCATATATTTT; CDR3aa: CASSLDSGSGNTIYF
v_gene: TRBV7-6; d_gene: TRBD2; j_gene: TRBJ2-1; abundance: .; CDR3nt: TGTGCCAGCAGCTTAGGACGGGGGGGGGATGAGCAGTTCTTC; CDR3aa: CASSLGRGGDEQFF
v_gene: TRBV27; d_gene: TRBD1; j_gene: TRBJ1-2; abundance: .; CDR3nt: TGTGCCAGCAGTCCCTACTCGGGACAGGGGTCAGACTATGGCTACACCTTC; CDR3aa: CASSPYSGQGSDYGYTF
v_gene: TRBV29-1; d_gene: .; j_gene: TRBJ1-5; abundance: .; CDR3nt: TGCAGCGTGGCGGACAGCTTCAATCAGCCCCAGCATTTT; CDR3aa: CSVADSFNQPQHF
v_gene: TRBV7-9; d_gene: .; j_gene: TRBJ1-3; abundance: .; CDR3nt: TGTGCCAGCAGCACTTTAGGCAGGGGCTCTGGAAACACCATATATTTT; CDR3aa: CASSTLGRGSGNTIYF
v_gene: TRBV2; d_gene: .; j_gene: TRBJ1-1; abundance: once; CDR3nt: TGTGCCACCACTTCCTGGGCCGCGGGGGGGAACACTGAAGCTTTCTTT; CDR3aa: CATTSWAAGGNTEAFF
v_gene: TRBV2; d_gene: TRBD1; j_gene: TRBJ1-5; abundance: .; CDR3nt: TGTGCCAGCAGTGAAGCGTGGGGGACAGGGGATCAGCCCCAGCATTTT; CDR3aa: CASSEAWGTGDQPQHF
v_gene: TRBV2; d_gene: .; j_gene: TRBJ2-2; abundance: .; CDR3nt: TGTGCCAGCAGTGTCACAAGGAACACCGGGGAGCTGTTTTTT; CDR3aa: CASSVTRNTGELFF
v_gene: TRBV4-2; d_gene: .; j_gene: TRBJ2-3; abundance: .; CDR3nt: TGTGCCAGCAGCCAAGATCTAAGCGGAGATACGCAGTATTTT; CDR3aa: CASSQDLSGDTQYF
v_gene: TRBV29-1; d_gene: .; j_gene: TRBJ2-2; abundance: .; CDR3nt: TGCAGCGTTAGTCAGGGGTCGACCGGGGAGCTGTTTTTT; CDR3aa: CSVSQGSTGELFF
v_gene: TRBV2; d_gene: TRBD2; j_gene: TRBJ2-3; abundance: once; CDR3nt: TGTGCCAGCAGTGTAGCTAGCGGACCCACAGATACGCAGTATTTT; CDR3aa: CASSVASGPTDTQYF
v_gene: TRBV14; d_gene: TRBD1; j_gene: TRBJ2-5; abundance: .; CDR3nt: TGTGCCAGCAGCCGGGACAGGGGATATGCAAAGACCCAGTACTTC; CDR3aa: CASSRDRGYAKTQYF
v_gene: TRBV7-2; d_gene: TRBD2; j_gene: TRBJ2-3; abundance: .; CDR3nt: TGTGCCAGCAGCTTACGGCTAGCGGGGGCTAGCACAGATACGCAGTATTTT; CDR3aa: CASSLRLAGASTDTQYF
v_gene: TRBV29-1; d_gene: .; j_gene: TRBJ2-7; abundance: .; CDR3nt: TGCAGCGCAACATCCTCCTACGAGCAGTACTTC; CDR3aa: CSATSSYEQYF
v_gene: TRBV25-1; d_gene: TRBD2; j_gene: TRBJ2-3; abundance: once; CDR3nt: TGTGCCAGCAGCGCGACTAGCGGTAGCACAGATACGCAGTATTTT; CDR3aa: CASSATSGSTDTQYF
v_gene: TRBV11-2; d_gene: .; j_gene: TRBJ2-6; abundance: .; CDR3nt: TGTGCCAGCAGCTCCCCTCGGGCAGGGACAAGCTCTGGGGCCAACGTCCTGACTTTC; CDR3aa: CASSSPRAGTSSGANVLTF
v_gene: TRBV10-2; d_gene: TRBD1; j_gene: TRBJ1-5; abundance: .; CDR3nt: TGCGCCAGCAGGGACAGGGGAAAGTATCAGCCCCAGCATTTT; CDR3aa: CASRDRGKYQPQHF
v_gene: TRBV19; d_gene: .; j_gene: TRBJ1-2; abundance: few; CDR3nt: TGTGCCAGTAGTACCCGGGACACCTATGGCTACACCTTC; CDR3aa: CASSTRDTYGYTF
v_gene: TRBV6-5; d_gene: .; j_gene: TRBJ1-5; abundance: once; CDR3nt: TGTGCCAGCAGCCCCACGGGGGGCGGCAATCAGCCCCAGCATTTT; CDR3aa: CASSPTGGGNQPQHF
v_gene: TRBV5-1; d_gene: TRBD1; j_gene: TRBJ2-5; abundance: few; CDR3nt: TGCGCCAGCAGCTCCAGGACAGGAGAGACCCAGTACTTC; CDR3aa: CASSSRTGETQYF
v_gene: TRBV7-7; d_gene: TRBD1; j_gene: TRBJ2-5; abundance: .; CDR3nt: TGTGCTAGCAGTCGGGACAGAGAGACCCAGTACTTC; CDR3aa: CASSRDRETQYF
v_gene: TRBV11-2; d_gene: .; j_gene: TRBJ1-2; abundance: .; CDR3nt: TGTGCCAGCAGCCCACCCCGGGGGTCTCTCTATGGCTACACCTTC; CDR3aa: CASSPPRGSLYGYTF
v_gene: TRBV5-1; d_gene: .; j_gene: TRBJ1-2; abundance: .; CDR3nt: TGCGCCAGCAGCTTGCCAGGGTCGGGCTACACCTTC; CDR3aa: CASSLPGSGYTF
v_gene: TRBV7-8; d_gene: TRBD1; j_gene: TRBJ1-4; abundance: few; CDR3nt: TGTGCCAGCAGACCGACAGGGGCTAATGAAAAACTGTTTTTT; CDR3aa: CASRPTGANEKLFF
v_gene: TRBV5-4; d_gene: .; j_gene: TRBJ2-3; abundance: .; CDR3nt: TGTGCCAGCAGCTCGGGACACCCGGGGGATACGCAGTATTTT; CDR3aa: CASSSGHPGDTQYF
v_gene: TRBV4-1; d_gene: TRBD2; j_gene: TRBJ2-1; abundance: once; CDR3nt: TGCGCCAGCAGCCCCATGGGACTAGCAAGCAATGAGCAGTTCTTC; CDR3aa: CASSPMGLASNEQFF
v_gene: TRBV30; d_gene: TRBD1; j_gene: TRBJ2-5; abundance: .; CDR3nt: TGTGCCTGGAGTAACAGGGACAGGGGGGGGGAGACCCAGTACTTC; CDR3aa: CAWSNRDRGGETQYF
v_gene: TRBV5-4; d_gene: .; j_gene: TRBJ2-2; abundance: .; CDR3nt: TGTGCCAGCAGCTTGAAAGGACAACCTAACACCGGGGAGCTGTTTTTT; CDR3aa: CASSLKGQPNTGELFF
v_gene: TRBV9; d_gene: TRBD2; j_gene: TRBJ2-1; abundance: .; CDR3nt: TGTGCCAGCTCCCTCACGGCGGGGGTGGGGAATGAGCAGTTCTTC; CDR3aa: CASSLTAGVGNEQFF
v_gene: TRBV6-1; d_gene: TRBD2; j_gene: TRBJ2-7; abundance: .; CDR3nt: TGTGCCAGCAGTGAAGGACTAGCGGGGGCGGGGGAGCAGTACTTC; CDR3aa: CASSEGLAGAGEQYF
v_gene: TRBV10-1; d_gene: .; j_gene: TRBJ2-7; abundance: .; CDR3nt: TGCGCCAGCAGTGGGGGCACAGCCGGTAACGAGCAGTACTTC; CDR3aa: CASSGGTAGNEQYF
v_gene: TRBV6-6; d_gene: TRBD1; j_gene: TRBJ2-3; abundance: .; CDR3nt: TGTGCCAGCAGAGACAGGGGGAGAGACCCAGATACGCAGTATTTT; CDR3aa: CASRDRGRDPDTQYF
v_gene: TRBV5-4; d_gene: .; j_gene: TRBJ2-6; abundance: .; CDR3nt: TGTGCCAGCACAGGGAACTCTGGGGCCAACGTCCTGACTTTC; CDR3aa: CASTGNSGANVLTF
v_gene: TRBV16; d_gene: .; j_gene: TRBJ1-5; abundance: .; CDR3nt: TGTGCCAGCAGCCCGGACTGGGCTGGCAATCAGCCCCAGCATTTT; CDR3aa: CASSPDWAGNQPQHF
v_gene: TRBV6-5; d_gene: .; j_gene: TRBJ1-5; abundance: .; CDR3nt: TGTGCCAGCAGTGCCGAGAGGGATGTGCGGTCCCAGCATTTT; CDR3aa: CASSAERDVRSQHF
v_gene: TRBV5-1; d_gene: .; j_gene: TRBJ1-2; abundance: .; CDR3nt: TGCGCCAGCAGCCTTCACCTGGGAGATGGCTACACCTTC; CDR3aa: CASSLHLGDGYTF
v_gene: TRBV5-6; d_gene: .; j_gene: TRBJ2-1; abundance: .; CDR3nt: TGTGCCAGCAGCTTGATTCTCTTACCCAATAGTGAGCAGTTCTTC; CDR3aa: CASSLILLPNSEQFF
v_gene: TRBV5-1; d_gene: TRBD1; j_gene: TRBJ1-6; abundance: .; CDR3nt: TGCGCCAGCAGCCCAACAGGGGGTAATTCACCCCTCCACTTT; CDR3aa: CASSPTGGNSPLHF
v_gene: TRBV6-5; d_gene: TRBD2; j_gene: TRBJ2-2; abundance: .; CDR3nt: TGTGCCAGCATGCGGGGGACCAACACCGGGGAGCTGTTTTTT; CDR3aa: CASMRGTNTGELFF
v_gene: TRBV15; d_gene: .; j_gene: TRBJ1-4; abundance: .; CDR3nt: TGTGCCACCAGCAGAGATCAAAGAAAACAGAATGAAAAACTGTTTTTT; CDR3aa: CATSRDQRKQNEKLFF
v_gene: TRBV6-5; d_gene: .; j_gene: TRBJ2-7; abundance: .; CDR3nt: TGTGCCAGCAGCCGACGGGGGGACAGGCCCTACGAGCAGTACTTC; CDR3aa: CASSRRGDRPYEQYF
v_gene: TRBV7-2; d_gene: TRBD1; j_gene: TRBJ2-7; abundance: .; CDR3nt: TGTGCCAGCAGCTTACCTGGACAGGGACGCTACGAGCAGTACTTC; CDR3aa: CASSLPGQGRYEQYF
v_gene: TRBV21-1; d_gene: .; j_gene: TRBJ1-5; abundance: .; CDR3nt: TGTGCCAGCAACTCTCCGGGGAATCAGCCCCAGCATTTT; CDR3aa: CASNSPGNQPQHF
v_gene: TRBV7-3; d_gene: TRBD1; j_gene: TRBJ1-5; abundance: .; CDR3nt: TGTGCCAGCAGCTTCGGGACAGGGGTTAGCAATCAGCCCCAGCATTTT; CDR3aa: CASSFGTGVSNQPQHF
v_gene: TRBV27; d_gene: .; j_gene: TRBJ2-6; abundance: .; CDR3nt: TGTGCCAGCAGTTTATGGGGCCAGAACTCTGGGGCCAACGTCCTGACTTTC; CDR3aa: CASSLWGQNSGANVLTF
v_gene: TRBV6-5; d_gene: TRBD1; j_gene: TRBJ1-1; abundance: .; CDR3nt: TGTGCCAGCAGTTTTAACGGACAGGCCACGCTGGAGGCTTTCTTT; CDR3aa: CASSFNGQATLEAFF
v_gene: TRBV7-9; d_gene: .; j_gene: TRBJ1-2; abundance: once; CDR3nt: TGTGCCAGCAGCCCCGGGACATGGAGTATTCTAGCTAACTATGGCTACACCTTC; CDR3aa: CASSPGTWSILANYGYTF
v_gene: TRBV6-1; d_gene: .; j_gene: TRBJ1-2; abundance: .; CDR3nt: TGTGCCAGCAGTAACGGACAGCCAATCTATGGCTACACCTTC; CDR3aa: CASSNGQPIYGYTF
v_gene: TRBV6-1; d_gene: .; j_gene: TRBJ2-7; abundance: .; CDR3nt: TGTGCCAGCAAAGCTTGGGGCTACGAGCAGTACTTC; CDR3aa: CASKAWGYEQYF
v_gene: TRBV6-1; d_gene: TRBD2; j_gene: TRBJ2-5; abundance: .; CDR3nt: TGTGCCAGCAGTGGCGGGGGGGCCGAGGAGACCCAGTACTTC; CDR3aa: CASSGGGAEETQYF
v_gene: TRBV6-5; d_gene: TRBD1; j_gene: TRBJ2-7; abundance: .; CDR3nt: TGTGCCAGCAGTAAAAGGGGGCAGTTAGGGTACGAGCAGTACTTC; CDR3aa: CASSKRGQLGYEQYF
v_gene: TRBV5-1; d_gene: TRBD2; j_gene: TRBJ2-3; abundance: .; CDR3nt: TGCGCCAGCAGCTTGGCGGGGACTAGCGGGGGGGCTAGCACAGATACGCAGTATTTT; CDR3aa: CASSLAGTSGGASTDTQYF
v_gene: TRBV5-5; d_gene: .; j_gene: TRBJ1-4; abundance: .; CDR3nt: TGTGCCAGCCGCTTTCGCGCAACTAATGAAAAACTGTTTTTT; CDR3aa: CASRFRATNEKLFF
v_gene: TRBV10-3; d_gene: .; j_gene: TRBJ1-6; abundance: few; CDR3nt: TGTGCCATCAGTGAGTCGAAAGGGGGTTCACCCCTCCACTTT; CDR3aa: CAISESKGGSPLHF
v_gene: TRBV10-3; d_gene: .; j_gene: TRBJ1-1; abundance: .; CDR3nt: TGTGCCATCATGGAGGGGTCGAACACTGAAGCTTTCTTT; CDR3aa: CAIMEGSNTEAFF
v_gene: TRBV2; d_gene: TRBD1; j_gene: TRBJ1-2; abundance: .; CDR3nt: TGTGCCAGCAGTGTTGAGGGGGCAAGTCGGGGCTACACCTTC; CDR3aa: CASSVEGASRGYTF
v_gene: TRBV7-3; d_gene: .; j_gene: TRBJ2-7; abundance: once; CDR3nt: TGTGCCAGCAGCCCTTACGGAGGACGTTACGAGCAGTACTTC; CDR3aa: CASSPYGGRYEQYF